This T cell receptor beta chain originates from a study of cytomegalovirus exposure and HLA in healthy donors. This CDR3 has 16 residues. Per germline, CDR1 PRHDT and CDR2 FYEKMQ (reference sequence). V lost 5 bases to trimming and J lost 1 base, with 17 bases between them. The PCR was carried out with 60 Vbeta primers and 13 Jbeta primers. Only in-frame clones appear in the TCRdb table, and some are missing; sequencing was by immunoSEQ multiplex PCR. The profile covers over 150,000 clones, with around 77% appearing a single time and less than 3.5% taken by the ten largest. The rearrangement links TRBV13 to TRBJ1-1; D is unresolved. Sample: PBMCs. The receptor was derived from a woman aged 25 to 39 in good health and CMV-seronegative. The CDR3 DNA reads as TGTGCCAGCAGCGCTTCTTTGAGCCGCGCGAACACTGAAGCTTTCTTT. Translated, it gives CASSASLSRANTEAFF. Combining the CDR3 with reference TRBV13 and TRBJ1-1 gives the whole variable domain AAGVIQSPRHLIKEKRETATLKCYPIPRHDTVYWYQQGPGQDPQFLISFYEKMQSDKGSIPDRFSAQQFSDYHSELNMSSLELGDSALYFCASSASLSRANTEAFFGQGTRLTVV.